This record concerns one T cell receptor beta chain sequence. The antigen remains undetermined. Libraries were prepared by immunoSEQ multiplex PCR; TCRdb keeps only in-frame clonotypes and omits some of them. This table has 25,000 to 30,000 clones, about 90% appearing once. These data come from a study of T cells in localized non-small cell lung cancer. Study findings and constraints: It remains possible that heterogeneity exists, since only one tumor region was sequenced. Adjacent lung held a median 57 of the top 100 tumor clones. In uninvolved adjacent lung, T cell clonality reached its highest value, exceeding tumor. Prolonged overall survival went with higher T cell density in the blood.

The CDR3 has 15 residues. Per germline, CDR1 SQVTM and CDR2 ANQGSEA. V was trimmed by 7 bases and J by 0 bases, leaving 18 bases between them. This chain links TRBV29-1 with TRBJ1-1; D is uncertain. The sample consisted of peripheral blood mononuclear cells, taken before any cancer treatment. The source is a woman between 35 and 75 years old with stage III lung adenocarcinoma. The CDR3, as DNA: TGCAGCGCCAAAAAATTAAATTATATGAACACTGAAGCTTTCTTT. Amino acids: CSAKKLNYMNTEAFF.